Sequencing of this T cell receptor (beta chain) was carried out in a study of cytomegalovirus exposure and HLA in healthy donors. General observations from the study: An analysis done earlier found most TCR beta V segments productive about 87% or about 30% of the time. The classifier reportedly diagnosed cytomegalovirus status with high sensitivity and specificity. Using a false discovery rate of 0.05, a later analysis showed that 15,000 to 20,000 TCR beta sequences were associated with HLA alleles. The study reported that TCR beta sequences accurately predicted HLA-A and HLA-B alleles in most subjects.

The CDR3 covers 17 residues. V dropped 2 bases and J dropped 0 bases, with 14 bases sitting between them. CDR1 is SGHVS and CDR2 is FQNEAQ in the germline V gene. The primer mix had 60 Vbeta and 13 Jbeta primers. The method was immunoSEQ multiplex PCR; TCRdb's version includes in-frame clones alone and lacks a portion of them. Of 160,000 or so clones in the sample, about 73% were seen once. Concerning this clone itself: The antigen remains undetermined.

The chain is built from TRBV7-8 and TRBJ1-5, with D tentatively TRBD1 (5 bases). Sequencing input: PBMCs. This TCR came from a woman in her 40s in good health and CMV-seronegative. DNA for the CDR3: TGTGCCAGCAGCTTATTAGGCGGAGGGGATAGCAATCAGCCCCAGCATTTT. The encoded protein is CASSLLGGGDSNQPQHF.